A selection of T cell receptor beta chains follows, all from one sample in a study of shared clonotypes between healthy human individuals. Only in-frame clones appear in the TCRdb table, and some are missing; sequencing was by immunoSEQ multiplex PCR. The sample includes about 690,000 clones, 90% of them seen just once. What was sequenced was memory CD8+ T cells from PBMCs. The receptors shown here come from a man between 18 and 29 years old in good health. Some clones in this sample may be carry-over from other donors' samples. The CDR3 runs from the conserved cysteine through the conserved F or W. A D gene is named only where the DNA matches it firmly. Clone sizes are given selectively: once, few, many, or a class where the clone is expanded.

v_call: TRBV7-6; j_call: TRBJ1-1; d_call: TRBD1; clone_size: NA; cdr3_aa: CASSSTGDHPWAEAFF; cdr3_nt: TGTGCCAGCAGTTCAACAGGGGACCACCCCTGGGCTGAAGCTTTCTTT
v_call: TRBV29-1; j_call: TRBJ1-3; d_call: NA; clone_size: NA; cdr3_aa: CSVVISGNTIYF; cdr3_nt: TGCAGCGTTGTGATCTCTGGAAACACCATATATTTT
v_call: TRBV10-1; j_call: TRBJ2-7; d_call: TRBD1; clone_size: NA; cdr3_aa: CASSESGWTGPYEQYF; cdr3_nt: TGCGCCAGCAGTGAGTCGGGATGGACAGGCCCCTACGAGCAGTACTTC
v_call: TRBV6-1; j_call: TRBJ2-2; d_call: NA; clone_size: NA; cdr3_aa: CASSAGPYTGELFF; cdr3_nt: TGTGCCAGCAGTGCGGGTCCCTACACCGGGGAGCTGTTTTTT
v_call: TRBV6-5; j_call: TRBJ2-7; d_call: NA; clone_size: NA; cdr3_aa: CASSFLNSKEQYF; cdr3_nt: TGTGCCAGCAGCTTTTTGAACAGCAAGGAGCAGTACTTC
v_call: TRBV7-9; j_call: TRBJ1-5; d_call: NA; clone_size: NA; cdr3_aa: CASSLVSGQPQHF; cdr3_nt: TGTGCCAGCAGCTTAGTCAGTGGTCAGCCCCAGCATTTT
v_call: TRBV19; j_call: TRBJ2-5; d_call: NA; clone_size: NA; cdr3_aa: CASSNSWGMQETQYF; cdr3_nt: TGTGCCAGTAGTAACTCATGGGGGATGCAAGAGACCCAGTACTTC
v_call: TRBV10-3; j_call: TRBJ1-5; d_call: NA; clone_size: NA; cdr3_aa: CAISDPGVQPQHF; cdr3_nt: TGTGCCATCAGTGACCCAGGGGTTCAGCCCCAGCATTTT
v_call: TRBV13; j_call: TRBJ2-7; d_call: TRBD2; clone_size: NA; cdr3_aa: CASSSVTSGINSYEQYF; cdr3_nt: TGTGCCAGCAGCTCCGTTACTAGCGGGATCAACTCCTACGAGCAGTACTTC
v_call: TRBV7-9; j_call: TRBJ2-7; d_call: NA; clone_size: once; cdr3_aa: CATIPVGAPGYEQYF; cdr3_nt: TGTGCCACCATACCCGTTGGAGCTCCAGGCTACGAGCAGTACTTC
v_call: TRBV4-1; j_call: TRBJ1-2; d_call: NA; clone_size: NA; cdr3_aa: CASSQENQGFNYGYTF; cdr3_nt: TGCGCCAGCAGCCAAGAAAACCAGGGGTTTAACTATGGCTACACCTTC
v_call: TRBV15; j_call: TRBJ2-3; d_call: NA; clone_size: NA; cdr3_aa: CATSRDTDTQYF; cdr3_nt: TGTGCCACCAGCAGGGACACAGATACGCAGTATTTT
v_call: TRBV29-1; j_call: TRBJ1-5; d_call: NA; clone_size: NA; cdr3_aa: CSVGIDEPQHF; cdr3_nt: TGCAGCGTTGGTATTGATGAGCCCCAGCATTTT
v_call: TRBV29-1; j_call: TRBJ2-7; d_call: NA; clone_size: once; cdr3_aa: CSVEWDYEQYF; cdr3_nt: TGCAGCGTTGAATGGGATTACGAGCAGTACTTC
v_call: TRBV7-9; j_call: TRBJ2-7; d_call: TRBD1; clone_size: NA; cdr3_aa: CAMQGDYEQYF; cdr3_nt: TGTGCCATGCAGGGGGACTACGAGCAGTACTTC
v_call: TRBV7-9; j_call: TRBJ2-7; d_call: NA; clone_size: once; cdr3_aa: CASSSGRFSSYEQYF; cdr3_nt: TGTGCCAGCAGCTCGGGGAGATTCAGCTCCTACGAGCAGTACTTC
v_call: TRBV7-9; j_call: TRBJ1-2; d_call: NA; clone_size: NA; cdr3_aa: CASSLTGQSYGYTF; cdr3_nt: TGTGCCAGCAGCCTTACGGGACAAAGCTATGGCTACACCTTC
v_call: TRBV10-2; j_call: TRBJ1-2; d_call: NA; clone_size: NA; cdr3_aa: CASSESSGAANYGYTF; cdr3_nt: TGCGCCAGCAGTGAGAGTTCAGGGGCGGCGAACTATGGCTACACCTTC
v_call: TRBV25-1; j_call: TRBJ2-1; d_call: NA; clone_size: NA; cdr3_aa: CASSEWGYNEQFF; cdr3_nt: TGTGCCAGCAGTGAATGGGGCTACAATGAGCAGTTCTTC
v_call: TRBV9; j_call: TRBJ1-5; d_call: NA; clone_size: NA; cdr3_aa: CASSEAGNSNQPQHF; cdr3_nt: TGTGCCAGCAGCGAGGCGGGAAATAGCAATCAGCCCCAGCATTTT
v_call: TRBV7-9; j_call: TRBJ2-7; d_call: TRBD1; clone_size: NA; cdr3_aa: CASSSGDRSPYEQYF; cdr3_nt: TGTGCCAGCTCTTCCGGGGACAGGTCCCCCTACGAGCAGTACTTC
v_call: TRBV9; j_call: TRBJ2-7; d_call: NA; clone_size: NA; cdr3_aa: CASSPEPVGKYEQYF; cdr3_nt: TGTGCCAGCAGCCCGGAGCCCGTGGGGAAATACGAGCAGTACTTC
v_call: TRBV6-5; j_call: TRBJ2-7; d_call: TRBD1; clone_size: once; cdr3_aa: CASRTGGNEQYF; cdr3_nt: TGTGCCAGCAGGACAGGGGGAAACGAGCAGTACTTC
v_call: TRBV7-8; j_call: TRBJ2-4; d_call: TRBD2; clone_size: NA; cdr3_aa: CASSLVLAGEENIQYF; cdr3_nt: TGTGCCAGCAGCTTAGTCCTAGCGGGAGAAGAAAACATTCAGTACTTC
v_call: TRBV25-1; j_call: TRBJ2-1; d_call: NA; clone_size: NA; cdr3_aa: CASRWANNEQFF; cdr3_nt: TGTGCCAGCAGGTGGGCGAACAATGAGCAGTTCTTC
v_call: TRBV2; j_call: TRBJ1-3; d_call: NA; clone_size: NA; cdr3_aa: CASKDWGSGNTIYF; cdr3_nt: TGTGCCAGCAAAGACTGGGGCTCTGGAAACACCATATATTTT
v_call: TRBV25-1; j_call: TRBJ1-1; d_call: NA; clone_size: NA; cdr3_aa: CASSARTDVEAFF; cdr3_nt: TGTGCCAGCAGCGCCAGGACAGATGTTGAAGCTTTCTTT
v_call: TRBV29-1; j_call: TRBJ2-1; d_call: TRBD2; clone_size: NA; cdr3_aa: CSVEDRQAGGYNEQFF; cdr3_nt: TGCAGCGTTGAAGATCGGCAGGCGGGAGGTTACAATGAGCAGTTCTTC
v_call: TRBV6-1; j_call: TRBJ2-1; d_call: TRBD2; clone_size: NA; cdr3_aa: CASRDGWGGNEQFF; cdr3_nt: TGTGCCAGCAGAGATGGCTGGGGGGGCAATGAGCAGTTCTTC
v_call: TRBV9; j_call: TRBJ2-2; d_call: NA; clone_size: NA; cdr3_aa: CASSGSRDMDTGELFF; cdr3_nt: TGTGCCAGCAGCGGAAGTCGGGACATGGACACCGGGGAGCTGTTTTTT
v_call: TRBV9; j_call: TRBJ1-2; d_call: NA; clone_size: NA; cdr3_aa: CASSPRISYYGYTF; cdr3_nt: TGTGCCAGCAGCCCCCGCATTTCGTACTATGGCTACACCTTC
v_call: TRBV4-2; j_call: TRBJ2-2; d_call: TRBD1; clone_size: NA; cdr3_aa: CASSQEPSRGQGGELFF; cdr3_nt: TGTGCCAGCAGCCAAGAGCCCAGCAGGGGGCAGGGCGGGGAGCTGTTTTTT
v_call: TRBV18; j_call: TRBJ1-1; d_call: NA; clone_size: NA; cdr3_aa: CASSPQAGVVRKTEAFF; cdr3_nt: TGTGCCAGCTCACCCCAGGCAGGGGTGGTTAGAAAAACTGAAGCTTTCTTT